This record covers a single TCR beta chain. Antigen: not known. The sample comes from a study of STAT5B mutations in CD4+ large granular lymphocyte leukemia. The wider study: Cryopreserved patient cells were CD8-depleted, then anti-CD4 bead selected.

The study's findings and limits: Without putative leukemic clones, patient CD4-sorted repertoires remained more clonal than healthy CD4+ repertoires. 8/27 top patient clones versus 2/35 control clones were TRBV06-family.

Germline-derived CDR1 and CDR2 are SGHTA and FQGNSA. The CDR3 extends over 14 amino acids. This table comes from immunoSEQ multiplex PCR, and its TCRdb copy is limited to in-frame clones, with some not included. The sample carries approximately 670 clones, about two thirds recorded once. Sequenced input: PBMCs. This clonotype originated in a man aged 60 to 75 with CD4+ T-cell large granular lymphocyte leukemia. V is TRBV7-2 and J is TRBJ2-5; D remains unclear. The J call may not be correct, given that the DNA end is closer to TRBJ2-7. CDR3 bases: TGTGCCAGCAGCCCCCAAACGGCCTCCTACGAGCAGTACTTC. Translating gives CASSPQTASYEQYF.